Listed here are 20 T cell receptor beta chains from one sample, sequenced in a study of glioma-infiltrating T cells. TCR alpha and beta CDR3 regions were amplified from RNA using iRepertoire nested multiplex PCR. TCRdb passed the multiplex PCR reads through MiXCR, listing each CDR3 protein once. The sample has some 22,000 distinct CDR3 sequences; about 22% are singletons. Sequences were obtained from glioma tissue, nonneoplastic brain tissue, or PBMCs (not recorded which). Receptors originate from a human donor with low-grade glioma or glioblastoma, undergoing nonglioma brain surgery, or in good health (not recorded which).

This clonotype was seen ten or more times. V and J are TRBV11-3 and TRBJ2-3, with D maybe TRBD2 (5 bases). Trimming left V 7 bases short and J 2 bases short, with 10 bases between. The CDR3 runs 13 residues. CDR1 is SGHNT, CDR2 YENEEA, per germline. The CDR3 sequence is CASNNGLTDTQYF. For the CDR3, the DNA is TGTGCCAGCAACAACGGACTCACAGATACGCAGTATTTT.

This clonotype was recorded many times. V and J are TRBV4-3 and TRBJ2-5; 9 positions match TRBD2. From germline, CDR1 is LGHNA and CDR2 YSLEER. This CDR3 has 15 amino acids. V was clipped by 1 base and J by 4 bases; unmatched bases: 4. This CDR3 is CASSQGQRGAETQYF. CDR3 in DNA: TGCGCCAGCAGCCAAGGACAGCGGGGGGCAGAGACCCAGTACTTC.

The chain uses TRBV12-3 or TRBV12-4 and TRBJ1-6; TRBD1 aligns across 12 bases. V trimming: 3 bases; J trimming: 7 bases; junction bases outside the gene matches: 4. The length of the CDR3 is 16 residues. This CDR3 is CASSFTGQGANSPLHF. The CDR3, as DNA: TGTGCCAGCAGTTTTACGGGACAGGGGGCCAATTCACCCCTCCACTTT.

This clonotype was seen repeatedly, ten times or more. The chain employs TRBV18 and TRBJ2-3; D unresolved. V was clipped by 6 bases and J by 3 bases, with 4 bases between them. The germline gives CDR1 KGHSH, CDR2 LQKENI. CDR3 length: 11 amino acids. Here the CDR3 DNA reads TGTGCCAGCTCGGAAACAGATACGCAGTATTTT. Residues: CASSETDTQYF.

This clonotype was counted ten times or more. This chain uses TRBV15 with TRBJ1-2; the D is unclear. CDR1 is LNHNV, CDR2 YYDKDF, per germline (reference sequence). Between the trimmed V and J ends, which lost 1 base and 5 bases, there was a span of 11 bases. This CDR3 is built from 14 residues. In DNA form, the CDR3 reads TGTGCCACCAGCAGAGCGCTGCAAGAATATGGCTACACCTTC. It yields the protein CATSRALQEYGYTF.

In this sample, this clonotype turned up a few times. The chain is built from TRBV20-1 and TRBJ2-7; TRBD1 aligns across 8 bases. Germline V gives CDR1 DFQATT, CDR2 SNEGSKA (reference sequence). The CDR3 extends over 12 amino acids. Trimming took 4 bases from V and 3 from J; bases not matched to a gene: 2. The CDR3 coding sequence is TGCAGTGCTACGGGACAGGACTACGAGCAGTACTTC. Translating it yields CSATGQDYEQYF.

The chain carries TRBV7-2 and TRBJ2-1; D gene unclear. Trimming stripped 4 bases from V and 2 bases from J, with 12 bases between. CDR1 and CDR2 (germline): SGHTA, FQGNSA. CDR3 length equals 15 residues. Here the CDR3 DNA reads TGTGCCAGCAGCTCAGACTCCTCCCCCTACAATGAGCAGTTCTTC. Amino acid sequence: CASSSDSSPYNEQFF.

This clonotype came up many times. The CDR3 region has the DNA TGTGCCAGCAGCACTCCGGGACAGGGCCAGCAGGTTTTCTTT. It translates to CASSTPGQGQQVFF. The V call is TRBV7-2, the J call TRBJ1-1, with 9 bases aligning to TRBD1. This CDR3 comprises 14 residues. With V trimmed by 5 bases and J by 13 bases, 14 bases remained unmatched. Germline CDR1 SGHTA, CDR2 FQGNSA.

This clonotype was seen repeatedly, ten times or more. This chain connects TRBV4-2 to TRBJ2-3; D unclear. The CDR3 contains 15 residues. Trimming removed 1 base at V and 3 bases at J, with 11 bases between. Germline lookup yields CDR1 LGHNA and CDR2 YNFKEQ. The CDR3 bases are TGTGCCAGCAGCCAAGTTAGTAGCTCGACAGATACGCAGTATTTT. Translating it yields CASSQVSSSTDTQYF.

The V call is TRBV19, the J call TRBJ1-2; D not certain. This CDR3 region has 13 residues. V dropped 3 bases and J dropped 0 bases, with 5 bases sitting between them. The germline gives CDR1 LNHDA, CDR2 SQIVND (reference sequence). CDR3 loop: CASSIAANYGYTF. In DNA form, the CDR3 reads TGTGCCAGTAGTATTGCGGCTAACTATGGCTACACCTTC.

In its sample, this clonotype was seen many times. This sequence joins TRBV7-9 and TRBJ2-5, with D hard to call. Germline CDR1 reads SEHNR; CDR2 reads FQNEAQ (reference sequence). V lost 7 bases and J lost 4, with 10 bases in between. This CDR3 is 12 amino acids long. CDR3 protein: CASTGWGETQYF. CDR3 DNA sequence: TGTGCCAGCACCGGGTGGGGAGAGACCCAGTACTTC.

The V and J genes are TRBV7-2 and TRBJ2-1; no clear D. V lost 3 bases, J lost 7 bases, and 19 bases lay in between. The germline V gene has CDR1 SGHTA and CDR2 FQGNSA. This CDR3 has 16 residues. The chain's CDR3 is CASSFRATLLKNEQFF. DNA for the CDR3: TGTGCCAGCAGCTTTCGAGCTACCTTACTTAAGAATGAGCAGTTCTTC. The complete variable domain, with remaining parts taken from reference TRBV7-2 and TRBJ2-1, reads GAGVSQSPSNKVTEKGKDVELRCDPISGHTALYWYRQSLGQGLEFLIYFQGNSAPDKSGLPSDRFSAERTGGSVSTLTIQRTQQEDSAVYLCASSFRATLLKNEQFFGPGTRLTVL.

Worth noting for this clonotype: The DNA is omitted, as the CDR3 cannot be located on it reliably, and the CDR3 follows TCRdb's listing. CDR3 sequence reads: CASSIYLCSVERGPTEAFF. This sequence joins TRBV2 and TRBJ1-1. From germline, CDR1 is SNHLY and CDR2 FYNNEI. The CDR3 is 19 amino acids long, termini counted.

This clonotype has ten or more counts. This chain joins TRBV6-2 or TRBV6-3 and TRBJ2-7; possibly TRBD2 for D (5 bases). Germline values: CDR1 MNHEY, CDR2 SVGEGT. The CDR3 length is 16 residues. The germline V and J ends were trimmed by 0 bases and 3 bases, with 15 bases remaining between them. The CDR3 region has the DNA TGTGCCAGCAGTTACTCGAATCATCGGGAAGGCTACGAGCAGTACTTC. Residues: CASSYSNHREGYEQYF.

This clonotype was seen at least ten times. This rearrangement joins TRBV6-2 or TRBV6-3 to TRBJ2-1; D ambiguous. The CDR3 consists of 13 residues. Germline V gene lookup returns CDR1 MNHEY and CDR2 SVGEGT. V lost 5 bases and J lost 8, with 13 bases in between. In nucleotides, the CDR3 is TGTGCCAGCAGTCCCCGGCCATCACATGAGCAGTTCTTC. Amino acid sequence: CASSPRPSHEQFF.

The chain recombines TRBV28 with TRBJ2-4; D might be TRBD1 or TRBD2, each matching 5 bases. Trimming removed 5 bases at V and 5 bases at J, with 13 bases between. The CDR3 has 14 residues. In germline, CDR1 is MDHEN, CDR2 SYDVKM. The CDR3 region has the DNA TGTGCCAGCAGTAATTTTGGGGACCAAAACATTCAGTACTTC. Protein: CASSNFGDQNIQYF.

As concerns this clonotype: It may be a read error: a sequence one base away is much more abundant. This chain uses TRBV6-2 or TRBV6-3 with TRBJ1-2; D is perhaps TRBD1 (6 bases). CDR3 size: 14 residues. The V gene's germline CDR1 is MNHEY and CDR2 SVGEGT. V was pared by 9 bases and J by 4 bases, with 18 bases between. The CDR3 is CARTDEGGIYGYTF. The CDR3 nucleotides read TGTGCCAGAACCGACGAAGGGGGAATCTATGGCTACACCTTC.

V gene TRBV4-1 combines with J gene TRBJ1-5; no clear D gene. The germline V gene has CDR1 MGHRA and CDR2 YSYEKL. Trimming stripped 1 base from V and 7 bases from J, with 11 bases between. The CDR3 length is 14 residues. For the CDR3, the DNA is TGCGCCAGCAGCCAAGGGACGGGCGTCCAGCCCCAGCATTTT. It codes for CASSQGTGVQPQHF.

This clonotype was recorded at least ten times. This chain joins TRBV4-3 and TRBJ2-2; possibly TRBD1 for D (7 bases). Trimming pared 4 bases from V and 8 bases from J, leaving 14 bases between. The CDR3 runs 14 residues. Germline V gene sequence: CDR1 LGHNA, CDR2 YSLEER. CDR3 loop: CASSLEGAAGELFF. CDR3 coding DNA: TGCGCCAGCAGCCTGGAGGGGGCTGCAGGGGAGCTGTTTTTT.

This clonotype is labeled medium-sized. The rearrangement joins TRBV20-1 to TRBJ2-1; the D gene is possibly TRBD2 (5 bases). Trimming stripped 6 bases from V and 2 bases from J, with 8 bases between. The CDR3 contains 12 residues. The germline gives CDR1 DFQATT, CDR2 SNEGSKA (reference sequence). The CDR3, as DNA: TGCAGTGCAGCGCGGGCCTACAATGAGCAGTTCTTC. Amino acids: CSAARAYNEQFF.